This T cell receptor (beta chain) was captured by sequencing in a study of control samples from healthy donors and cancer patients. Sequenced by immunoSEQ multiplex PCR; TCRdb stores in-frame clones only, minus some. The profile shows tens of thousands of clones, 90% of them singletons. The V gene's germline CDR1 is MNHEY and CDR2 SMNVEV (reference sequence). The CDR3 is made up of 13 amino acids. Unmatched junction bases numbered 1, after V lost 5 bases and J lost 4 bases. The genes are TRBV27 and TRBJ1-1; TRBD1 matches 10 bases. The sequence was collected from a woman aged 18-29 years in good health. The specimen sequenced was blood. The CDR3 DNA is TGTGCCAGCAGTGGGACAGGGGCCACTGAAGCTTTCTTT. This translates into CASSGTGATEAFF.